This T cell receptor (beta chain) was obtained from a study of regulatory T cells in long-lasting Graves disease. Study-wide context: Prior antithyroid drug treatment in newly diagnosed Graves' patients lasted under 3 months. The study's findings and limits: A greater number of public clonotypes (over 2,500) was shared by persistent patients than by new patients (approximately 910).

Time point here: newly diagnosed GD, antithyroid drugs for less than 3 months. Researchers made the TCR library from RNA that was extracted from PBMCs. CDR3-region Arm-PCR and iRepertoire HTBI primers produced the TCR beta libraries. One entry per CDR3 protein results from TCRdb running MiXCR on the multiplex PCR reads. The sample gives some 220,000 distinct CDR3 sequences, roughly 19% of which show up once; 10% to 15% is in the top ten. This clonotype occurred a few times. What it recognizes is unknown. The CDR3 is 15 amino acids. V was clipped by 6 bases and J by 4 bases; unmatched bases: 9. Germline CDR1 is SNHLY and CDR2 is FYNNEI. The same specimen was also included in a second study, on T cells in Graves' hyperthyroidism and ophthalmopathy. That study adds: The HTBI primer set was used in a first-round RT-PCR of the TCR CDR3.

This TCR was recovered from a woman in her 30s with Graves disease. This rearrangement joins TRBV2 to TRBJ1-2; 9 bases map to TRBD1. The sample was peripheral blood mononuclear cells (PBMCs), taken at new diagnosis, from a patient treated with antithyroid drugs. As DNA, the CDR3 is TGTGCCAGCAGGTTACAGGGGGCCTCCCTCTATGGCTACACCTTC. Protein sequence: CASRLQGASLYGYTF.